These 25 T cell receptor beta chains came from one sample sequenced in a study of T cells in Graves' hyperthyroidism and ophthalmopathy. Template material for amplifying TCR beta CDR3 regions consisted of RNA transcripts. An initial round of RT-PCR targeting the TCR CDR3 relied on the HTBI primer set. TCRdb redid the calling of the multiplex PCR reads with MiXCR, one entry per CDR3 protein. The table records about 530,000 distinct CDR3 sequences, 15% to 20% of them present only once. Sequenced: blood. Source of these receptors: a woman between 18 and 29 years old with Graves' ophthalmopathy.

The chain combines TRBV25-1 with TRBJ1-2, with a weak D call TRBD1 (5 bases). CDR3 length equals 15 residues. V was shortened by 2 bases and J by 6 bases, with 16 bases between the two germline ends. Per germline, CDR1 MGHDK and CDR2 SYGVNS. CDR3 protein: CASSEGGGVRDGYTF. The CDR3 nucleotides read TGTGCCAGCAGTGAAGGGGGAGGTGTGCGGGATGGCTACACCTTC.

This clonotype was detected only a few times. The gene calls are TRBV7-3 and TRBJ2-5; 10 bases fit TRBD2. Germline assignment: CDR1 SGHTA and CDR2 FQGTGA. V was clipped by 5 bases and J by 2 bases; unmatched bases: 14. CDR3 length: 18 residues. The CDR3 loop reads CASSPLGGGLAEQETQYF. The DNA of the CDR3 is TGTGCCAGCAGCCCCCTCGGGGGTGGACTAGCGGAACAAGAGACCCAGTACTTC.

V usage is TRBV9 and J usage is TRBJ2-7; 7 positions match TRBD2. The CDR3 totals 16 residues. The germline CDR1 and CDR2 sequences are SGDLS and YYNGEE. The trim removed 4 bases at V and 3 bases at J, leaving 13 bases unmatched. CDR3 DNA: TGTGCCAGCAGCCCCTGGAGCAGCGGGACCGGCTACGAGCAGTACTTC. This sequence encodes CASSPWSSGTGYEQYF.

The chain links TRBV30 to TRBJ1-1, with D perhaps TRBD1 (5 bases). Trimming removed 0 bases at V and 10 bases at J, with 12 bases between. CDR1 GTSNPN and CDR2 SVGIG come from the germline V gene (reference sequence). The CDR3 is 12 amino acids. In DNA form, the CDR3 reads TGTGCCTGGAGTGTTTTGGGGGGTCGAGCTTTCTTT. It translates to CAWSVLGGRAFF.

This clonotype was picked up many times. The chain is built from TRBV6-1 and TRBJ2-1, with D perhaps TRBD2 (5 bases). V shed 2 bases and J shed 9 bases, with 17 bases lying between them. Germline lookup yields CDR1 MNHNS and CDR2 SASEGT. CDR3 size: 15 residues. The CDR3 region is CASSESLRTEGEQFF. The CDR3 DNA reads as TGTGCCAGCAGTGAAAGTTTGCGGACTGAGGGTGAGCAGTTCTTC.

This clonotype was detected only a few times. This chain uses TRBV11-2 with TRBJ1-6; D is ambiguous. The germline gives CDR1 SGHAT, CDR2 FQNNGV. This CDR3 is 13 amino acids long. The ends were cut back, 1 base at V and 8 bases at J, with 6 bases in the middle. The DNA for the CDR3 is TGTGCCAGCAGCTTAGTGAGGGATTCACCCCTCCACTTT. This sequence encodes CASSLVRDSPLHF. Full variable domain (outside the CDR3, taken from reference TRBV11-2 and TRBJ1-6): EAGVAQSPRYKIIEKRQSVAFWCNPISGHATLYWYQQILGQGPKLLIQFQNNGVVDDSQLPKDRFSAERLKGVDSTLKIQPAKLEDSAVYLCASSLVRDSPLHFGNGTRLTVT.

This clonotype was counted only a few times. The rearrangement uses TRBV12-3 or TRBV12-4 and TRBJ2-3, with 8 nucleotides matching TRBD2. CDR3 length equals 13 residues. Trimming removed 9 bases from V and 3 bases from J; junction bases left unmatched: 5. The CDR3, as DNA: TGTGCCAGTCGGGGGGGCCGGACAGATACGCAGTATTTT. Residues: CASRGGRTDTQYF.

This clonotype was counted ten times or more. The J gene is TRBJ1-1, the V gene TRBV12-3 or TRBV12-4; 9 bases fit TRBD1. The V gene end was trimmed by 5 bases and the J gene end by 2 bases; junction bases not matched to a gene: 12. There are 17 residues in the CDR3. CDR3 sequence: CASSQRTGAGSNTEAFF. The DNA for the CDR3 is TGTGCCAGCAGTCAACGGACAGGGGCCGGGAGTAACACTGAAGCTTTCTTT.

The rearrangement uses TRBV7-9 and TRBJ2-7, with 9 bases identical to TRBD2. J was trimmed by 7 bases and V by 5 bases; bases with no gene match: 9. The CDR3 runs to 14 residues. Per germline, CDR1 SEHNR and CDR2 FQNEAQ (reference sequence). The CDR3 nucleotides are TGTGCCAGCAGCCCCTTAGCGGGAGCGTGGGAGCAGTACTTC. Translating gives CASSPLAGAWEQYF.

This clonotype came up a few times. The chain combines TRBV12-3 or TRBV12-4 with TRBJ2-7, with unresolved D. The CDR3 extends over 13 amino acids. V lost 6 bases to trimming and J lost 0 bases, with 9 bases between them. This chain's CDR3 is CASSPRNSYEQYF. The CDR3 DNA is TGTGCCAGCAGCCCCAGGAACTCCTACGAGCAGTACTTC.

In this sample, this clonotype turned up a few times. The rearrangement joins TRBV30 to TRBJ2-3; the match to TRBD1 covers 8 bases. CDR1 and CDR2 (germline): GTSNPN, SVGIG (reference sequence). This CDR3 comprises 16 residues. V lost 3 bases and J lost 0; bases outside the gene matches: 8. The CDR3 loop is CAWRVDRAYSTDTQYF. The CDR3, as DNA: TGTGCCTGGAGGGTGGACAGGGCCTATAGCACAGATACGCAGTATTTT.

In its sample, this clonotype was seen many times. The chain combines TRBV7-9 with TRBJ2-1, with TRBD2 identical over 13 bases. The CDR3 runs to 16 residues. Trimming cost V 5 bases and J 7 bases; bases outside gene matches: 8. Germline values: CDR1 SEHNR, CDR2 FQNEAQ (reference sequence). DNA of the CDR3: TGTGCCAGCAGCCAGACACTAGCGGGGGGGCCTAATGAGCAGTTCTTC. Protein: CASSQTLAGGPNEQFF.

This clonotype was observed at least ten times. The V and J genes are TRBV20-1 and TRBJ1-2; D is unclear. CDR3 length: 11 residues. Germline CDR1 DFQATT, CDR2 SNEGSKA (reference sequence). Trimming left V 3 bases short and J 6 bases short, with 8 bases between. The CDR3 is CSASLGNGYTF. In nucleotides, the CDR3 is TGCAGTGCTAGTTTGGGTAATGGCTACACCTTC.

At least ten counts were recorded for this clonotype. The V gene is TRBV12-3 or TRBV12-4, the J gene TRBJ1-2; D possibly corresponds to TRBD1 (5 bases). V dropped 3 bases and J dropped 8 bases, with 19 bases sitting between them. This CDR3 spans 15 amino acids. CDR3 protein: CASSLELRAGRGYTF. In nucleotides, the CDR3 is TGTGCCAGCAGTTTGGAGTTGAGGGCAGGGAGGGGCTACACCTTC.

This clonotype came up a few times. One junction end disagrees with the germline gene, perhaps due to a read error. The chain uses TRBV27 and TRBJ2-2; TRBD2 matches at 14 bases. Germline V gene lookup returns CDR1 MNHEY and CDR2 SMNVEV (reference sequence). This CDR3 spans 15 amino acids. As DNA, the CDR3 is TGTGCCAGCAGTCTATCGGGACTAGCGGGGGAGGAGCTGTTTTTT. Its protein product is CASSLSGLAGEELFF.

This clonotype was counted between two and nine times. A read error may explain this, as a much larger clone is one base away. This chain connects TRBV30 to TRBJ2-3; D not resolved. Germline lookup yields CDR1 GTSNPN and CDR2 SVGIG (reference sequence). The ends were cut back, 4 bases at V and 1 base at J, with 6 bases in the middle. This CDR3 contains 12 residues. This CDR3 is CAWNAGTDTQYF. CDR3 nucleotides: TGTGCCTGGAATGCGGGCACAGATACGCAGTATTTT.

This clonotype was seen many times. The V gene is TRBV12-3 or TRBV12-4, the J gene TRBJ2-4; 8 bases fit TRBD2. This CDR3 is 15 amino acids long. The J segment lost 8 bases and the V segment lost 1 base, leaving 7 bases of the junction unmatched. CDR3 sequence reads: CASSLGAGDLDIQYF. CDR3 coding DNA: TGTGCCAGCAGTTTAGGAGCGGGAGATCTCGACATTCAGTACTTC.

The rearrangement joins TRBV29-1 to TRBJ2-1, with 15 bases that match TRBD2. CDR3 length: 13 amino acids. Trimming took 7 bases from V and 12 from J; bases not matched to a gene: 7. Germline CDR1 SQVTM, CDR2 ANQGSEA. In DNA, the CDR3 is TGCAGCGGGGTAGGACTAGCGGGGGGGGGGCAGTTCTTC. This codes for CSGVGLAGGGQFF.

The chain employs TRBV5-6 and TRBJ1-4; D not resolved. Germline V gene sequence: CDR1 SGHDT, CDR2 YYEEEE. CDR3 size: 14 residues. V lost 2 bases and J lost 5, with 10 bases in between. CDR3 DNA: TGTGCCAGCAGCTTAGACGCCCTCAATGAAAAACTGTTTTTT. Translating gives CASSLDALNEKLFF.

This chain uses TRBV29-1 with TRBJ1-1; the match to TRBD1 covers 12 bases. The CDR3 runs to 14 residues. The V gene end was trimmed by 4 bases and the J gene end by 3 bases; junction bases not matched to a gene: 3. CDR1 SQVTM and CDR2 ANQGSEA come from the germline V gene. The CDR3 sequence is CSVGDRGPDTEAFF. The CDR3, as DNA: TGCAGCGTTGGGGACAGGGGGCCGGACACTGAAGCTTTCTTT.

The table lists this clonotype with many counts. V usage is TRBV7-3 and J usage is TRBJ2-1, with 12 bases identical to TRBD2. Trimming cost V 5 bases and J 7 bases; bases outside gene matches: 6. This CDR3 region has 15 residues. Germline-derived CDR1 and CDR2 are SGHTA and FQGTGA. CDR3 DNA sequence: TGTGCCAGCAGCCCTCTAGCGGGAGGGACGAATGAGCAGTTCTTC. This gives the protein CASSPLAGGTNEQFF.

This clonotype occurred many times. This chain's CDR3 is CASSRRNRDEAFF. For the CDR3, the DNA is TGTGCCAGCAGCAGGAGAAACAGGGATGAAGCTTTCTTT. This chain uses TRBV7-6 with TRBJ1-1, with D tentatively TRBD1 (6 bases). The germline V gene has CDR1 SGHVS and CDR2 FNYEAQ. The CDR3 is made up of 13 amino acids. V was cut by 5 bases and J by 7 bases, with 14 bases left in between.

This clonotype has at least ten counts. The chain uses TRBV2 and TRBJ1-3; possibly TRBD1 for D (6 bases). CDR3 length: 14 residues. Deletions cut 6 bases from V and 7 bases from J, with 16 bases between. The germline CDR1 and CDR2 sequences are SNHLY and FYNNEI. CDR3 sequence reads: CASRGRGLRNTIYF. In DNA, the CDR3 is TGTGCCAGCAGGGGCAGGGGTCTACGGAACACCATATATTTT. Variable domain in full (rest from reference TRBV2 and TRBJ1-3): EPEVTQTPSHQVTQMGQEVILRCVPISNHLYFYWYRQILGQKVEFLVSFYNNEISEKSEIFDDQFSVERPDGSNFTLKIRSTKLEDSAMYFCASRGRGLRNTIYFGEGSWLTVV.

The chain employs TRBV19 and TRBJ1-2, with D tentatively TRBD1 (6 bases). The CDR3 covers 15 residues. CDR1 is LNHDA and CDR2 is SQIVND in the germline V gene (reference sequence). V lost 3 bases and J 1 base, leaving 12 bases between the germline ends. CDR3 in DNA: TGTGCCAGTAGTATGGAGGACAGCTTTAACTATGGCTACACCTTC. As protein: CASSMEDSFNYGYTF.

This chain's CDR3 is CASSLEGQGTGELFF. The CDR3 DNA sequence: TGTGCCAGCAGCTTAGAAGGCCAGGGAACCGGGGAGCTGTTTTTT. The rearrangement links TRBV7-2 to TRBJ2-2; a possible D gene is TRBD1 (5 bases). Deletions cut 1 base from V and 5 bases from J, with 11 bases between. CDR3 length: 15 residues. The germline V gene encodes CDR1 SGHTA and CDR2 FQGNSA.